Sequencing of this T cell receptor (beta chain) was carried out in a study of identical twins. Study-wide results and caveats: Compared with unrelated sharing, twin-shared out-of-frame alpha sequences had more low-probability sequences. In drawing conclusions, the study used cross-sectional statistical analysis and did not follow the same donors. Where beta out-of-frame sequences were concerned, excess twin sharing was weaker.

Turning to this clonotype: As yet, its antigen is unknown.

TCRdb independently ran MiXCR on the 5' RACE reads; one entry per CDR3 protein. The sample yields some 260,000 distinct CDR3 sequences, roughly an eighth seen once. This CDR3 is 14 amino acids long. In germline, CDR1 is WSHSY, CDR2 SAAADI. V was pared by 10 bases and J by 2 bases, with 16 bases between. The clonotype was recovered from a woman under 30 in good health. Sequenced sample: memory (CD45RO+) T cells sorted from blood. The V gene is TRBV10-2, the J gene TRBJ2-3; the D call may be TRBD1 or TRBD2 (5 bases each). The CDR3 spells CATRRGSITDTQYF. CDR3 DNA: TGCGCCACCCGTCGGGGCTCAATCACAGATACGCAGTATTTT.